The clone carrying this TCR beta chain was counted at least ten times. Its matching antigen is unknown. The data were taken from a study of regulatory T cells in long-lasting Graves disease. The study's findings and limits: Persistent disease was associated with favored TRBV28 usage and with favored use of TRBJ1-2 and TRBJ2-5.

The time point was: newly diagnosed GD, antithyroid drugs for less than 3 months. RNA isolated from PBMCs was used to make the TCR library. Researchers made TCR beta libraries by using iRepertoire HTBI primers and running Arm-PCR on CDR3 regions. Each CDR3 protein gets one entry after TCRdb re-called the multiplex PCR reads with MiXCR. The sample yields hundreds of thousands of distinct CDR3 sequences, 15% to 20% seen once. The CDR3 loop spans 14 amino acids. CDR1 and CDR2 (germline): SGHRS, YFSETQ. V shed 3 bases and J shed 0 bases, with 10 bases lying between them. This sample also belongs to another study, concerning T cells in Graves' hyperthyroidism and ophthalmopathy.

The sequences come from peripheral blood mononuclear cells (PBMCs), collected at new diagnosis, from a patient treated with antithyroid drugs. This sequence joins TRBV5-1 and TRBJ2-7, with D unresolved. The receptor comes from a woman aged 25 to 45 with Graves disease. CDR3 coding DNA: TGCGCCAGCAGCTACACGGGTAGCTCCTACGAGCAGTACTTC. This gives the protein CASSYTGSSYEQYF.